These T cell receptor beta chains were read from a single sample in a study of a mutant IDH1 vaccine in newly diagnosed glioma. These receptors' antigens are unknown. Assay: immunoSEQ multiplex PCR; the TCRdb copy retains only in-frame clones and omits some. Of 68,000 or so clones in the sample, roughly 84% were seen once. The sequencing used PBMCs, collected from a glioma patient whose treatment included an IDH1 peptide vaccine. The source is a young man with glioma. Both conserved end residues are part of each CDR3. D genes are given only for firm matches. Size is stated for part of the rows, as once, few or many counts, or as a class when the clone is expanded.

v_call: TRBV18
d_call: .
j_call: TRBJ1-5
clone_size: .
cdr3_aa: CASSPGQHQPQHF
cdr3_nt: TGTGCCAGCTCACCAGGGCAGCATCAGCCCCAGCATTTT

v_call: TRBV14
d_call: TRBD1
j_call: TRBJ1-6
clone_size: .
cdr3_aa: CASSQERDSSSPLHF
cdr3_nt: TGTGCCAGCAGCCAAGAGAGGGACAGCAGTTCACCCCTCCACTTT

v_call: TRBV5-1
d_call: TRBD1
j_call: TRBJ1-1
clone_size: .
cdr3_aa: CASSFGTTGGQTEAFF
cdr3_nt: TGCGCCAGCAGCTTTGGCACGACAGGGGGCCAAACTGAAGCTTTCTTT

v_call: TRBV10-3
d_call: .
j_call: TRBJ1-2
clone_size: .
cdr3_aa: CAISVGPTDPLNYGYTF
cdr3_nt: TGTGCCATCAGCGTCGGACCGACAGACCCGCTAAACTATGGCTACACCTTC

v_call: TRBV2
d_call: .
j_call: TRBJ2-1
clone_size: .
cdr3_aa: CASTLLTGYNEQFF
cdr3_nt: TGTGCCAGCACCTTACTGACTGGTTACAATGAGCAGTTCTTC

v_call: TRBV7-2
d_call: .
j_call: TRBJ2-1
clone_size: once
cdr3_aa: CASSSWGRYNEQFF
cdr3_nt: TGTGCCAGCAGCTCGTGGGGTCGGTACAATGAGCAGTTCTTC

v_call: TRBV7-6
d_call: .
j_call: TRBJ2-2
clone_size: .
cdr3_aa: CASSAPRQGGPNTGELFF
cdr3_nt: TGTGCCAGCAGCGCTCCCCGACAGGGAGGCCCGAACACCGGGGAGCTGTTTTTT

v_call: TRBV6-5
d_call: .
j_call: TRBJ2-7
clone_size: .
cdr3_aa: CASSLGGEQYF
cdr3_nt: TGTGCCAGCAGTTTAGGAGGAGAGCAGTACTTC

v_call: TRBV30
d_call: .
j_call: TRBJ2-5
clone_size: .
cdr3_aa: CAWRLTGPQETQYF
cdr3_nt: TGTGCCTGGAGATTAACGGGACCCCAAGAGACCCAGTACTTC

v_call: TRBV20-1
d_call: .
j_call: TRBJ2-1
clone_size: .
cdr3_aa: CSPGGFNEQFF
cdr3_nt: TGCAGCCCTGGGGGTTTCAATGAGCAGTTCTTC

v_call: TRBV7-9
d_call: .
j_call: TRBJ2-1
clone_size: .
cdr3_aa: CASSLQGEQFF
cdr3_nt: TGTGCCAGCAGCTTACAGGGTGAGCAGTTCTTC

v_call: TRBV7-9
d_call: .
j_call: TRBJ2-1
clone_size: .
cdr3_aa: CASSPRGGGNEQFF
cdr3_nt: TGTGCCAGCAGCCCCCGGGGAGGGGGCAATGAGCAGTTCTTC

v_call: TRBV6-1
d_call: .
j_call: TRBJ2-1
clone_size: .
cdr3_aa: CASHPGVDNEQFF
cdr3_nt: TGTGCCAGCCACCCTGGGGTGGACAATGAGCAGTTCTTC

v_call: TRBV4-2
d_call: TRBD2
j_call: TRBJ2-5
clone_size: .
cdr3_aa: CASSQRAGGPETQYF
cdr3_nt: TGTGCCAGCAGCCAACGAGCGGGAGGGCCTGAGACCCAGTACTTC

v_call: TRBV5-6
d_call: .
j_call: TRBJ1-2
clone_size: .
cdr3_aa: CASSQRGGGYTF
cdr3_nt: TGTGCCAGCAGCCAGAGGGGTGGGGGCTACACCTTC

v_call: TRBV7-8
d_call: .
j_call: TRBJ2-7
clone_size: .
cdr3_aa: CASSLYPDSTYEQYF
cdr3_nt: TGTGCCAGCAGCTTATACCCGGACAGTACCTACGAGCAGTACTTC

v_call: TRBV11-2
d_call: .
j_call: TRBJ2-7
clone_size: .
cdr3_aa: CASRGSGTYEQYF
cdr3_nt: TGTGCCAGCAGAGGGAGCGGAACCTACGAGCAGTACTTC

v_call: TRBV18
d_call: TRBD1
j_call: TRBJ1-4
clone_size: .
cdr3_aa: CASSPDRANNEKLFF
cdr3_nt: TGTGCCAGCTCACCCGACAGGGCCAATAATGAAAAACTGTTTTTT

v_call: TRBV7-2
d_call: .
j_call: TRBJ1-1
clone_size: few
cdr3_aa: CASSFQPWNTEAFF
cdr3_nt: TGTGCCAGCAGCTTTCAGCCATGGAACACTGAAGCTTTCTTT

v_call: TRBV5-4
d_call: TRBD2
j_call: TRBJ2-1
clone_size: .
cdr3_aa: CASSYPSGGINNEQFF
cdr3_nt: TGTGCCAGCAGCTACCCTAGCGGGGGGATCAACAATGAGCAGTTCTTC

v_call: TRBV30
d_call: .
j_call: TRBJ1-2
clone_size: .
cdr3_aa: CAWSLGPGISYGYTF
cdr3_nt: TGTGCCTGGAGTCTGGGGCCGGGGATTAGCTATGGCTACACCTTC

v_call: TRBV12-5
d_call: .
j_call: TRBJ2-7
clone_size: .
cdr3_aa: CASALGKGDEQYF
cdr3_nt: TGTGCTAGTGCCTTGGGGAAAGGCGACGAGCAGTACTTC

v_call: TRBV10-3
d_call: .
j_call: TRBJ1-1
clone_size: .
cdr3_aa: CAIRAREQGTEAFF
cdr3_nt: TGTGCCATCCGTGCTCGGGAACAAGGGACTGAAGCTTTCTTT

v_call: TRBV30
d_call: .
j_call: TRBJ2-2
clone_size: .
cdr3_aa: CAWSVTGQGRTGELFF
cdr3_nt: TGTGCCTGGAGTGTAACGGGCCAGGGGAGAACCGGGGAGCTGTTTTTT

v_call: TRBV7-9
d_call: TRBD1
j_call: TRBJ1-2
clone_size: .
cdr3_aa: CASSTQGRYGYTF
cdr3_nt: TGTGCCAGCAGTACACAGGGGCGCTATGGCTACACCTTC

v_call: TRBV5-6
d_call: .
j_call: TRBJ2-6
clone_size: .
cdr3_aa: CASSFVLRGLGSGANVLTF
cdr3_nt: TGTGCCAGCAGCTTTGTTTTGAGGGGTTTGGGATCTGGGGCCAACGTCCTGACTTTC

v_call: TRBV6-1
d_call: TRBD2
j_call: TRBJ2-7
clone_size: .
cdr3_aa: CASSLSGTSYEQYF
cdr3_nt: TGTGCCAGCAGTCTTAGCGGGACCTCCTACGAGCAGTACTTC

v_call: TRBV15
d_call: .
j_call: TRBJ1-4
clone_size: .
cdr3_aa: CATSSAGRGSKLFF
cdr3_nt: TGTGCCACCAGCAGCGCGGGCAGAGGATCAAAACTGTTTTTT

v_call: TRBV5-6
d_call: TRBD1
j_call: TRBJ1-3
clone_size: .
cdr3_aa: CASSGPGTVTGNTIYF
cdr3_nt: TGTGCCAGCAGCGGTCCCGGGACAGTGACTGGAAACACCATATATTTT

v_call: TRBV29-1
d_call: .
j_call: TRBJ1-2
clone_size: .
cdr3_aa: CSVEGAPQALYGYTF
cdr3_nt: TGCAGCGTTGAGGGGGCCCCGCAGGCCCTCTATGGCTACACCTTC

v_call: TRBV5-1
d_call: .
j_call: TRBJ1-2
clone_size: .
cdr3_aa: CASSLEGGASANLYGYTF
cdr3_nt: TGCGCCAGCAGCTTGGAAGGGGGGGCATCTGCAAATCTCTATGGCTACACCTTC

v_call: TRBV6-6
d_call: .
j_call: TRBJ1-3
clone_size: .
cdr3_aa: CASSGRNSGNTIYF
cdr3_nt: TGTGCCAGCTCGGGACGGAACTCTGGAAACACCATATATTTT

v_call: TRBV10-3
d_call: TRBD1
j_call: TRBJ1-1
clone_size: .
cdr3_aa: CAIRGQGASTEAFF
cdr3_nt: TGTGCCATCAGAGGACAGGGGGCGAGCACTGAAGCTTTCTTT

v_call: TRBV4-2
d_call: TRBD1
j_call: TRBJ1-5
clone_size: few
cdr3_aa: CASSQRPPGRGYNSNQPQHF
cdr3_nt: TGTGCCAGCAGCCAAAGACCTCCAGGCAGGGGGTATAATAGCAATCAGCCCCAGCATTTT

v_call: TRBV9
d_call: .
j_call: TRBJ1-1
clone_size: .
cdr3_aa: CASSVGSRFSNTEAFF
cdr3_nt: TGTGCCAGCAGCGTAGGGAGTAGGTTTTCGAACACTGAAGCTTTCTTT

v_call: TRBV15
d_call: .
j_call: TRBJ1-2
clone_size: .
cdr3_aa: CATRAQSDYGYTF
cdr3_nt: TGTGCCACCAGGGCACAGAGTGACTATGGCTACACCTTC

v_call: TRBV5-1
d_call: TRBD2
j_call: TRBJ2-3
clone_size: .
cdr3_aa: CASSAVAGGLSSTDTQYF
cdr3_nt: TGCGCCAGCAGCGCTGTAGCGGGGGGGCTCTCTAGCACAGATACGCAGTATTTT

v_call: TRBV5-1
d_call: TRBD1
j_call: TRBJ2-5
clone_size: .
cdr3_aa: CASSLDRGQETQYF
cdr3_nt: TGCGCCAGCAGCTTAGACAGGGGGCAAGAGACCCAGTACTTC

v_call: TRBV27
d_call: .
j_call: TRBJ1-6
clone_size: .
cdr3_aa: CASSFRHGSSPLHF
cdr3_nt: TGTGCCAGCAGTTTCCGACATGGGAGTTCACCCCTCCACTTT

v_call: TRBV11-2
d_call: .
j_call: TRBJ1-2
clone_size: .
cdr3_aa: CASSSWAGGDYGYTF
cdr3_nt: TGTGCCAGCAGCTCCTGGGCAGGAGGGGACTATGGCTACACCTTC

v_call: TRBV4-3
d_call: TRBD1
j_call: TRBJ1-5
clone_size: few
cdr3_aa: CASSQGTGGKPQHF
cdr3_nt: TGCGCCAGCAGCCAAGGGACAGGGGGAAAACCCCAGCATTTT

v_call: TRBV28
d_call: .
j_call: TRBJ1-2
clone_size: .
cdr3_aa: CASSTPTLLRGYGYTF
cdr3_nt: TGTGCCAGCAGTACCCCGACCTTACTTAGGGGCTATGGCTACACCTTC

v_call: TRBV7-2
d_call: .
j_call: TRBJ2-2
clone_size: .
cdr3_aa: CASSPWAEIYTGELFF
cdr3_nt: TGTGCCAGCAGCCCCTGGGCGGAGATTTACACCGGGGAGCTGTTTTTT

v_call: TRBV4-2
d_call: .
j_call: TRBJ2-2
clone_size: .
cdr3_aa: CASSQDVSGYTGELFF
cdr3_nt: TGTGCCAGCAGCCAAGATGTTAGCGGCTACACCGGGGAGCTGTTTTTT